The next 17 T cell receptor beta chains were all read from a single sample in a study of blood T cell repertoires in COVID-19. Repertoires were generated with immunoSEQ multiplex PCR, while TCRdb's copy carries only in-frame clones and drops some. The repertoire includes tens of thousands of clones, roughly 80% of them detected once, and roughly 15% sits in the top ten. The sequencing input was peripheral blood. These receptors were collected from a woman of 80 years or more with active or convalescent COVID-19.

J is TRBJ1-2 and V is TRBV28; D gene ambiguous. Germline-derived CDR1 and CDR2 are MDHEN and SYDVKM. V lost 2 bases to trimming and J lost 7 bases, with 8 bases between them. The CDR3 spans 12 residues. CDR3 nucleotides: TGTGCCAGCAGTTTACTCGAGGTTGGCTACACCTTC. It specifies CASSLLEVGYTF.

The chain has TRBV7-2 and TRBJ2-1; 9 nucleotides match TRBD1. The trim removed 2 bases at V and 4 bases at J, leaving 12 bases unmatched. Germline V gene data show CDR1 as SGHTA and CDR2 as FQGNSA. The CDR3 length is 18 residues. The DNA for the CDR3 is TGTGCCAGCAGCTTACGGGCCTCCGGACAGGGGATTTACAATGAGCAGTTCTTC. Its translation: CASSLRASGQGIYNEQFF.

This chain joins TRBV5-6 and TRBJ2-1, with D perhaps matching TRBD2 (5 bases). Germline V lookup: CDR1 SGHDT, CDR2 YYEEEE. Trimming took off 0 bases at V and 5 bases at J, with 9 bases between the two ends. This CDR3 has 14 amino acids. The CDR3 spells CASSLGLLDNEQFF. The CDR3 DNA reads TGTGCCAGCAGCTTGGGTTTACTAGACAATGAGCAGTTCTTC.

The rearrangement uses TRBV12-3 or TRBV12-4 and TRBJ1-1; D gene uncertain. The CDR3 has 13 amino acids. V was cut by 3 bases and J by 4 bases, with 9 bases left in between. The DNA of the CDR3 is TGTGCCAGCAGTTTCGGTCGAGTCACTGAAGCTTTCTTT. Translation: CASSFGRVTEAFF.

The V gene is TRBV24-1, the J gene TRBJ1-1; D is unresolved. Deletions cut 5 bases from V and 1 base from J, with 7 bases between. CDR3 size: 13 residues. Germline V gene sequence: CDR1 KGHDR, CDR2 SFDVKD. The CDR3 nucleotides read TGTGCCACCAGTGCGTCCAGGAACACTGAAGCTTTCTTT. Translating gives CATSASRNTEAFF.

The chain links TRBV5-1 to TRBJ1-1; D is perhaps TRBD1 (6 bases). The CDR3 covers 15 residues. CDR1 is SGHRS and CDR2 is YFSETQ in the germline V gene. Trimming took off 4 bases at V and 0 bases at J, with 13 bases between the two ends. CDR3 loop: CASSIQGFMNTEAFF. CDR3 nucleotides: TGCGCCAGCAGCATACAGGGATTTATGAACACTGAAGCTTTCTTT. Filled out from reference TRBV5-1 and TRBJ1-1, the complete variable domain reads KAGVTQTPRYLIKTRGQQVTLSCSPISGHRSVSWYQQTPGQGLQFLFEYFSETQRNKGNFPGRFSGRQFSNSRSEMNVSTLELGDSALYLCASSIQGFMNTEAFFGQGTRLTVV.

The chain joins TRBV6-5 to TRBJ1-5; 8 bases are a match to TRBD1. Unmatched junction bases numbered 8, after V lost 6 bases and J lost 7 bases. The CDR3 spans 14 residues. The germline CDR1 and CDR2 sequences are MNHEY and SVGAGI. The CDR3 is CASSLGQGRQPQHF. The CDR3 region has the DNA TGTGCCAGCAGCCTTGGACAGGGTAGGCAGCCCCAGCATTTT.

V gene TRBV7-2 combines with J gene TRBJ1-6, with TRBD1 identical over 9 bases. The CDR3 loop spans 15 amino acids. Germline V gives CDR1 SGHTA, CDR2 FQGNSA. After removal of 0 bases from V and 10 bases from J, the junction contained 4 bases not matched to a gene. CDR3 sequence (DNA): TGTGCCAGCAGCTTAGCCGGGACAGGGATATCACCCCTCCACTTT. Its translation: CASSLAGTGISPLHF. Together with reference TRBV7-2 and TRBJ1-6, the CDR3 gives the full variable domain: GAGVSQSPSNKVTEKGKDVELRCDPISGHTALYWYRQSLGQGLEFLIYFQGNSAPDKSGLPSDRFSAERTGGSVSTLTIQRTQQEDSAVYLCASSLAGTGISPLHFGNGTRLTVT.

The CDR3 DNA is TGTGCCAGCAGTAGACAGGGCCCAAGCTCCTACAATGAGCAGTTCTTC. This translates into CASSRQGPSSYNEQFF. The V and J genes are TRBV28 and TRBJ2-1; the match to TRBD1 covers 7 bases. CDR1 is MDHEN and CDR2 is SYDVKM in the germline V gene. V dropped 5 bases and J dropped 0; count of bases not matched to a gene: 7. This CDR3 is 16 amino acids long.

The chain carries TRBV19 and TRBJ1-6; 8 bases match TRBD1. The ends lost 4 bases at V and 10 bases at J; junction bases unmatched: 12. This CDR3 has 16 amino acids. Germline V gene data show CDR1 as LNHDA and CDR2 as SQIVND (reference sequence). CDR3 in amino acids: CASSSPPGQGRSPLHF. As DNA, the CDR3 is TGTGCCAGTAGTAGTCCGCCCGGACAGGGCCGGTCACCCCTCCACTTT.

The chain carries TRBV19 and TRBJ2-3, with D possibly being TRBD1 (6 bases). The length of the CDR3 is 13 residues. V was pared by 5 bases and J by 2 bases, with 8 bases between. From germline, CDR1 is LNHDA and CDR2 SQIVND (reference sequence). The CDR3 region has the DNA TGTGCCAGTAGTGGACAGCACACAGATACGCAGTATTTT. This gives the protein CASSGQHTDTQYF.

The chain couples TRBV7-9 to TRBJ1-2; the D gene is possibly TRBD1 (6 bases). V lost 1 base to trimming and J lost 4 bases, with 10 bases between them. This CDR3 comprises 14 residues. Germline lookup yields CDR1 SEHNR and CDR2 FQNEAQ (reference sequence). Here the CDR3 reads CASSLGADSYGYTF. The CDR3 coding sequence is TGTGCCAGCAGCTTAGGGGCGGACAGCTATGGCTACACCTTC.

This clone was counted a few times. The chain carries TRBV3-1 (or the pseudogene TRBV3-2) and TRBJ2-5; D is undetermined. The V end was cut by 3 bases, the J end by 1 base, with 12 bases between. CDR1 is LGHDT, CDR2 YNNKEL, per germline (reference sequence). This CDR3 spans 15 amino acids. The CDR3 spells CASSQNPGAQETQYF. In DNA, the CDR3 is TGTGCCAGCAGCCAGAACCCGGGTGCCCAAGAGACCCAGTACTTC.

The chain uses TRBV7-2 and TRBJ2-7, with D maybe TRBD1 (5 bases). Germline assignment: CDR1 SGHTA and CDR2 FQGNSA. This CDR3 has 15 amino acids. The V and J ends lost 0 bases and 3 bases respectively, with 12 bases between them. The chain's CDR3 is CASSLAWRTRYEQYF. The DNA for the CDR3 is TGTGCCAGCAGCTTAGCTTGGCGGACACGCTACGAGCAGTACTTC.

V and J are TRBV5-1 and TRBJ2-1, with TRBD2 matching over 10 bases. CDR1 and CDR2 (germline): SGHRS, YFSETQ. This CDR3 has 16 residues. The V gene end was trimmed by 5 bases and the J gene end by 8 bases; junction bases not matched to a gene: 13. DNA for the CDR3: TGCGCCAGCAGATCCCCGGGTAGCGGGGGGCGGGATGAGCAGTTCTTC. This gives the protein CASRSPGSGGRDEQFF.

V is TRBV12-3 or TRBV12-4 and J is TRBJ1-2; 8 bases are shared with TRBD1. V gave up 5 bases and J gave up 8 bases; unmatched junction bases: 7. The CDR3 is 13 residues long. CDR3 sequence reads: CASSNGQGRGYTF. CDR3 coding DNA: TGTGCCAGCAGTAACGGACAGGGTAGAGGCTACACCTTC.

This chain joins TRBV5-1 and TRBJ1-1; 7 nucleotides line up with TRBD1. Germline V CDR1 and CDR2: SGHRS, YFSETQ. The CDR3 runs to 14 residues. Germline trimming cut 3 bases from V and 7 bases from J; bases unmatched to any gene: 9. Here the CDR3 reads CASSWAAGGGEAFF. Here the CDR3 DNA reads TGCGCCAGCAGCTGGGCCGCAGGGGGTGGTGAAGCTTTCTTT.